The 13 T cell receptor beta chains in this list originate from one sample, sequenced in a study of blood T cell dynamics during melanoma immunotherapy. The time point denotes: pre-treatment baseline. Sequenced by immunoSEQ multiplex PCR; TCRdb stores in-frame clones only, minus some. The sample records roughly 10,000 clones, about nine tenths being singletons. Sequenced here: blood, sampled from a patient treated with checkpoint blockade. Every receptor here comes from a human donor with melanoma.

The chain has TRBV10-3 and TRBJ2-4; D is unclear. Trimming took 0 bases from V and 8 from J, leaving 11 bases between them. The CDR3 is made up of 14 amino acids. The germline gives CDR1 ENHRY, CDR2 SYGVKD. CDR3 loop: CAISESPRSDIQYF. As DNA, the CDR3 is TGTGCCATCAGTGAGTCGCCTAGGAGTGACATTCAGTACTTC.

J is TRBJ2-3 and V is TRBV2; the match to TRBD1 covers 7 bases. This CDR3 is 15 amino acids long. CDR1 is SNHLY and CDR2 is FYNNEI in the germline V gene. With V trimmed by 8 bases and J by 0 bases, 8 bases remained unmatched. The CDR3 DNA reads TGTGCCAGCTCAAAAGGGGGACAGAGCACAGATACGCAGTATTTT. Translating it yields CASSKGGQSTDTQYF.

This chain connects TRBV28 to TRBJ1-5; D is possibly TRBD1 (6 bases). The CDR3 contains 16 residues. The ends were cut back, 7 bases at V and 2 bases at J, with 18 bases in the middle. Germline V gene sequence: CDR1 MDHEN, CDR2 SYDVKM. The CDR3 sequence: CASTTRGAWGNQPQHF. The CDR3 DNA sequence: TGTGCCAGCACCACGAGGGGGGCGTGGGGCAATCAGCCCCAGCATTTT.

This chain joins TRBV28 and TRBJ1-2; TRBD1 aligns across 8 bases. With V trimmed by 4 bases and J by 8 bases, 12 bases remained unmatched. Germline V gene data show CDR1 as MDHEN and CDR2 as SYDVKM. The CDR3 is 15 amino acids. The CDR3 sequence: CASSSAQGAVEGYTF. In DNA form, the CDR3 reads TGTGCCAGCAGTTCGGCGCAGGGGGCCGTGGAGGGCTACACCTTC.

J is TRBJ1-2 and V is TRBV6-5; 7 bases are a match to TRBD1. Germline V gives CDR1 MNHEY, CDR2 SVGAGI. Trimming took 6 bases from V and 4 from J; bases not matched to a gene: 5. CDR3 length: 13 residues. DNA for the CDR3: TGTGCCAGCAGCCCCGACAGGGTCTATGGCTACACCTTC. As protein: CASSPDRVYGYTF.

This chain links TRBV7-2 with TRBJ1-1, with D possibly matching TRBD1 (6 bases). This CDR3 has 16 residues. Germline CDR1 reads SGHTA; CDR2 reads FQGNSA. Between the trimmed V and J ends, which lost 1 base and 5 bases, there was a span of 17 bases. CDR3 region: CASSLGGTGSLTEAFF. CDR3 nucleotide sequence: TGTGCCAGCAGCTTAGGGGGAACAGGGTCTCTTACTGAAGCTTTCTTT. Full variable domain (missing parts from reference TRBV7-2 and TRBJ1-1): GAGVSQSPSNKVTEKGKDVELRCDPISGHTALYWYRQSLGQGLEFLIYFQGNSAPDKSGLPSDRFSAERTGGSVSTLTIQRTQQEDSAVYLCASSLGGTGSLTEAFFGQGTRLTVV.

This clone was picked up one time. The chain has TRBV11-3 and TRBJ1-6, with no clear D. Germline V gene data show CDR1 as SGHNT and CDR2 as YENEEA. Trimming stripped 4 bases from V and 4 bases from J, with 5 bases between. The CDR3 spans 13 residues. The CDR3 loop is CASSSNYNSPLHF. CDR3 DNA: TGTGCCAGCAGCTCGAATTATAATTCACCCCTCCACTTT.

The rearrangement links TRBV5-2 to TRBJ1-2. TRBV5-2 is a recognized pseudogene. The CDR3 has 15 residues. CDR3 region: CASKARREYAYGYTF. The CDR3 DNA reads TGTGCCAGCAAGGCCCGAAGAGAGTACGCCTATGGCTACACCTTC.

V is TRBV18 and J is TRBJ2-5; a possible D gene is TRBD2 (6 bases). The germline V gene has CDR1 KGHSH and CDR2 LQKENI. Deletions cut 3 bases from V and 5 bases from J, with 10 bases between. The CDR3 covers 13 residues. DNA of the CDR3: TGTGCCAGCTCACCTCGGGACTCCGAGACCCAGTACTTC. It encodes CASSPRDSETQYF.

J is TRBJ1-5 and V is TRBV30, with D unresolved. Germline values: CDR1 GTSNPN, CDR2 SVGIG (reference sequence). The V gene lost 3 bases and the J gene lost 9 bases, with 15 bases spanning the gap. This CDR3 has 13 residues. CDR3 coding DNA: TGTGCCTGGAGCGTTGCCACGGTCGCGCCCCAGCATTTT. It codes for CAWSVATVAPQHF.

The chain carries TRBV2 and TRBJ1-4; 9 bases agree with TRBD1. V was clipped by 7 bases and J by 0 bases; unmatched bases: 3. Looked up from germline, CDR1 is SNHLY and CDR2 is FYNNEI. CDR3 length equals 15 residues. CDR3 DNA: TGTGCCAGCACCGGACAGGGGACAACTAATGAAAAACTGTTTTTT. This codes for CASTGQGTTNEKLFF.

This chain connects TRBV28 to TRBJ1-2; TRBD1 matches at 9 bases. Germline values: CDR1 MDHEN, CDR2 SYDVKM. V was pared by 5 bases and J by 2 bases, with 9 bases of the junction left unmatched. The CDR3 is made up of 16 amino acids. CDR3 sequence (DNA): TGTGCCAGCAGTCCGACGACAGGGGGTTTGAACTATGGCTACACCTTC. Translation: CASSPTTGGLNYGYTF.

The chain combines TRBV9 with TRBJ2-1; D unclear. CDR3 length: 14 amino acids. Trimming shortened V by 4 bases and J by 3 bases, and 11 bases separated the two germline ends. Germline assignment: CDR1 SGDLS and CDR2 YYNGEE. The CDR3 sequence: CASSPSTIYNEQFF. In DNA, the CDR3 is TGTGCCAGCAGCCCCTCCACGATCTACAATGAGCAGTTCTTC.